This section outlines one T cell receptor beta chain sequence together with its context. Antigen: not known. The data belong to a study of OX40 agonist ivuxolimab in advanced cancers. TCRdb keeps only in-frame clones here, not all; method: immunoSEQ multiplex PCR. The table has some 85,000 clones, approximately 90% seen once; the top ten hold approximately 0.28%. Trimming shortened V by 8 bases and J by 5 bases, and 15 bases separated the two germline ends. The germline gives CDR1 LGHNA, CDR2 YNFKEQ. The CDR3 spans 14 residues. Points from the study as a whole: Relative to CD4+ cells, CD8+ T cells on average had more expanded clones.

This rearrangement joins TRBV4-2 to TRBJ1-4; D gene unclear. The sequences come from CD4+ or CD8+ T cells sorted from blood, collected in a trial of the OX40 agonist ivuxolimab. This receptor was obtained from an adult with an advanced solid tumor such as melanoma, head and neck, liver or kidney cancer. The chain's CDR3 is CASSNTLRNEKLFF. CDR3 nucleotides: TGTGCCAGCTCGAACACGCTCAGAAATGAAAAACTGTTTTTT.